This note documents a single TCR beta chain sequence. The antigen remains undetermined. Between days 9 and 11 of culture, CD4+ T cells were separated out. Half-medium exchanges with IL-2 medium took place on days 3 and 7. The data were taken from a study of vaccination effects on CD4 cells after COVID-19. Study in general: With 8.5 to 10 ug/ml peptides and about 9.2 IU/ml IL-2, roughly 2.1 million PBMC per well were cultured. Study outcomes and limitations: Healthy vaccinees had only 1 of 255 vaccine-induced clones cross-react with common cold coronaviruses.

Using immunoSEQ multiplex PCR, the repertoire was profiled, and TCRdb retains in-frame clones only, with some absent. The sample carries over 65,000 clones, 75% to 80% recorded once. Per the germline V gene, CDR1 is SQVTM and CDR2 is ANQGSEA. Trimming cost V 4 bases and J 1 base, with 9 bases left between them. This CDR3 region has 13 residues. This rearrangement joins TRBV29-1 to TRBJ2-3; D not resolved. Material: CD4+ T cells from PBMCs cultured without peptide, obtained before COVID-19 vaccination. This TCR was sampled from a human donor who received a COVID-19 vaccine. CDR3 sequence reads: CSVVSQGTDTQYF. CDR3 DNA: TGCAGCGTTGTAAGTCAGGGCACAGATACGCAGTATTTT.